Listed below are T cell receptor delta chains from one sample, sequenced in a study of gammadelta T cells in human blood. TCRdb made new clone calls on the RT-PCR reads using CATT. The sample yields 300 to 350 delta-chain clones, roughly a quarter seen once. The source material was non-Vgamma9Vdelta2 gamma-delta T cells from infant blood. The receptors stem from a human donor. Both conserved end residues are part of each CDR3. D genes are given only for firm matches. Only some rows state a clone size, as once, few, many or a class for expanded clones.

j_call d_call clone_size v_call cdr3_nt cdr3_aa
TRDJ1 TRDD3 large TRDV1 TGTGCTCTTGGTCGAACTGGGGGATACTCAGACACCGATAAACTCATCTTT CALGRTGGYSDTDKLIF
TRDJ1 - large TRDV1 TGTGCTCTTGGGGAAGTCCCCCCCCGCCATCCTGGATGTTACACCGATAAACTCATCTTT CALGEVPPRHPGCYTDKLIF
TRDJ1 - large TRDV1 TGTGCTCTTGGGGAGGTAACACAAGGTTACGATAAACTCATCTTT CALGEVTQGYDKLIF
TRDJ1 TRDD2 large TRDV1 TGTGCTCTTTGCCCCCTCTTCCTATCTTTACCTGGTACGAAGGGCACCGATAAACTCATCTTT CALCPLFLSLPGTKGTDKLIF
TRDJ1 TRDD3 large TRDV1 TGTGCTCTTGGGGAAAGCGGGCCCTACAAGAAACTGGGGGATACATTGTACACCGATAAACTCATCTTT CALGESGPYKKLGDTLYTDKLIF
TRDJ1 - large TRDV1 TGTGCTCTTGGGATCCCCTTCCTACGTAACCGGGGGATACGGGACACCGATAAACTCATCTTT CALGIPFLRNRGIRDTDKLIF
TRDJ3 TRDD3 hyperexpanded TRDV1 TGTGCTCTTGGGGAACTTAACTGGGGGATACCCGTTTGGTATCGGGAAAAGTCCTGGGACACCCGACAGATGTTTTTC CALGELNWGIPVWYREKSWDTRQMFF
TRDJ1 TRDD3 large TRAV38-2/DV8 TGTGCTTATAGGAGGGCTCTCTTCCTACCTAGGCCATTTACTGGGGGATACGAAAGCACCGATAAACTCATCTTT CAYRRALFLPRPFTGGYESTDKLIF
TRDJ1 TRDD3 large TRDV2 TGTGCCTGTGTCGCGTTCCGACCAGGTGGGGGATCCGATAAACTCATCTTT CACVAFRPGGGSDKLIF
TRDJ2 - - TRDV2 TGTGCCTGTGACACCGTGGGGGTAGCTTTGACAGCACAACTCTTCTTT CACDTVGVALTAQLFF